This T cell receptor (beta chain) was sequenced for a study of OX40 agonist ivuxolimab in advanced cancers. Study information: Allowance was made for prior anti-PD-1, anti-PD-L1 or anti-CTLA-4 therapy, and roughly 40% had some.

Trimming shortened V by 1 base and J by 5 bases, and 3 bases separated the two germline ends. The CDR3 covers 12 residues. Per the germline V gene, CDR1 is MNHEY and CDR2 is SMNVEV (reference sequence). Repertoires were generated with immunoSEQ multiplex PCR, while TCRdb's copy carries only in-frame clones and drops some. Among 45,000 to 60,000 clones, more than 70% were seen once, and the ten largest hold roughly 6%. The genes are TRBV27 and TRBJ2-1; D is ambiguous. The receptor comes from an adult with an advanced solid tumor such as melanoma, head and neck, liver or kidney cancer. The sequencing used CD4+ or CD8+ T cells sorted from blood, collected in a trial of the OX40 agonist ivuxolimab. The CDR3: CASSLFNNEQFF. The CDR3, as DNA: TGTGCCAGCAGTTTATTTAACAATGAGCAGTTCTTC.